What follows are 8 T cell receptor beta chains derived from one specimen sequenced in a study of regulatory T cells in long-lasting Graves disease. With iRepertoire HTBI primers and Arm-PCR of CDR3 regions, TCR beta libraries were built. From the multiplex PCR reads, TCRdb called clonotypes with MiXCR, one entry per CDR3 protein. The sample has roughly 320,000 distinct CDR3 sequences; 16% are singletons. The time point here: newly diagnosed GD, antithyroid drugs for less than 3 months. With RNA extracted from PBMCs as input, the TCR library was made. These sequences were also reported in another study, on T cells in Graves' hyperthyroidism and ophthalmopathy.

The sample in question was peripheral blood mononuclear cells (PBMCs), obtained at new diagnosis, from a patient treated with antithyroid drugs. These receptors all stem from a man between 40 and 49 years old with Graves disease.

As concerns this clonotype: A read error is possible here, since a much larger clone lies one base away. This CDR3 is missing its conserved last phenylalanine or tryptophan, likely due to a read error. The V call is TRBV2, the J call TRBJ2-6; 7 nucleotides line up with TRBD1. CDR3 length equals 13 residues. Germline V gives CDR1 SNHLY, CDR2 FYNNEI. DNA of the CDR3: TGTGCAAGTACAGGGGCTGGGGCCAACGTCCTGACTATC. Translation: CASTGAGANVLTI.

In the case of this clonotype: A much larger clone lies one base from this, so it may be a read error. The chain carries TRBV6-1 and TRBJ2-7; no firm D call. This CDR3 has 13 residues. The germline V gene has CDR1 MNHNS and CDR2 SASEGT. V lost 11 bases and J 5 bases, leaving 19 bases between the germline ends. The CDR3 DNA reads TGTGCCGGCTCGGCAAGGCAGAAAAACGAGCAGTACTTC. Residues: CAGSARQKNEQYF.

Many counts were recorded for this clonotype. The rearrangement links TRBV29-1 to TRBJ2-3; maybe TRBD2 (5 bases). Between the trimmed V and J ends, which lost 3 bases and 6 bases, there was a span of 13 bases. Germline V CDR1 and CDR2: SQVTM, ANQGSEA. The CDR3 totals 13 residues. This CDR3 reads CSVEAVRGDTQYF. CDR3 bases: TGCAGCGTTGAGGCGGTTCGAGGGGATACGCAGTATTTT.

This clonotype occurred many times. The chain recombines TRBV7-2 with TRBJ2-1, with 8 bases aligning to TRBD2. CDR1 is SGHTA and CDR2 is FQGNSA in the germline V gene. V shed 0 bases, J shed 3 bases, and the junction held 4 bases outside the gene matches. This CDR3 has 16 residues. The CDR3 spells CASSLASGANYNEQFF. The CDR3 coding sequence is TGTGCCAGCAGCTTAGCTAGCGGGGCAAACTACAATGAGCAGTTCTTC.

In this sample, this clonotype turned up many times. The chain couples TRBV12-3 or TRBV12-4 to TRBJ1-1; D is uncertain. The CDR3 sequence is 12 residues long. The V gene lost 6 bases and the J gene lost 6 bases, with 11 bases spanning the gap. The CDR3 sequence: CASSHSWAEAFF. CDR3 bases: TGTGCCAGCAGCCACAGTTGGGCTGAAGCTTTCTTT.

This clonotype has a count of ten or more. V is TRBV13 and J is TRBJ2-1; TRBD2 might be the D (5 bases). Per the germline V gene, CDR1 is PRHDT and CDR2 is FYEKMQ (reference sequence). V was cut by 4 bases and J by 0 bases, with 10 bases left in between. The CDR3 is 15 residues long. CDR3 residues: CASSSEESSYNEQFF. For the CDR3, the DNA is TGTGCCAGCAGCTCGGAGGAAAGCTCCTACAATGAGCAGTTCTTC. The full variable domain, rest sourced from reference TRBV13 and TRBJ2-1, is AAGVIQSPRHLIKEKRETATLKCYPIPRHDTVYWYQQGPGQDPQFLISFYEKMQSDKGSIPDRFSAQQFSDYHSELNMSSLELGDSALYFCASSSEESSYNEQFFGPGTRLTVL.

At least ten counts were recorded for this clonotype. This sequence joins TRBV6-1 and TRBJ1-4; D not certain. CDR1 MNHNS and CDR2 SASEGT come from the germline V gene. This CDR3 has 14 residues. Trimming pared 3 bases from V and 6 bases from J, leaving 11 bases between. The CDR3 DNA reads TGTGCCAGCAGTGACGGCTATTACCATGAAAAACTGTTTTTT. Protein sequence: CASSDGYYHEKLFF.

This clonotype showed up many times. V gene TRBV2 combines with J gene TRBJ1-1; 10 bases align to TRBD1. Germline values: CDR1 SNHLY, CDR2 FYNNEI. This CDR3 is 13 amino acids long. Trimming removed 3 bases from V and 10 bases from J; junction bases left unmatched: 5. The CDR3 protein is CASSDDRGLAAFF. The DNA for the CDR3 is TGTGCCAGCAGTGATGACAGGGGGCTAGCAGCTTTCTTT.